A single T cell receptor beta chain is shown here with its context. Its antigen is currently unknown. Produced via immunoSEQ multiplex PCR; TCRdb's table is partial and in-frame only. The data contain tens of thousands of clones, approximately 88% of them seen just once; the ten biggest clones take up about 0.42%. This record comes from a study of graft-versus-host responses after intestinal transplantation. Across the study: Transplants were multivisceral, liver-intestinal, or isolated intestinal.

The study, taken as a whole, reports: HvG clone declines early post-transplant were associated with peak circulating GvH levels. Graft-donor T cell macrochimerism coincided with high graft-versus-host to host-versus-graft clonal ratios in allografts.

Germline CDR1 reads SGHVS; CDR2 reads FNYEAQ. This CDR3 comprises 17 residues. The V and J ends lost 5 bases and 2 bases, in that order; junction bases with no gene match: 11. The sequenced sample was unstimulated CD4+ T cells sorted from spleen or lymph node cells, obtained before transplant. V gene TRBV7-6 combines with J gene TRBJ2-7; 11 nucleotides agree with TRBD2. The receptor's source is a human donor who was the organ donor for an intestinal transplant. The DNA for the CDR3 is TGTGCCAGCAGCCCCAATACCGGGACTAGCGGCACCTACGAGCAGTACTTC. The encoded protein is CASSPNTGTSGTYEQYF.